What follows are 27 T cell receptor beta chains derived from one specimen sequenced in a study of regulatory T cells in long-lasting Graves disease. Relying on iRepertoire HTBI primers and Arm-PCR of CDR3 regions, the team built TCR beta libraries. MiXCR, applied by TCRdb to the multiplex PCR reads, yields one record per CDR3 protein. The sample lists about 400,000 distinct CDR3 sequences, around 16% occurring once. Time point of the sample: newly diagnosed GD, antithyroid drugs for less than 3 months. Making the TCR library involved RNA that had been extracted from PBMCs. The same sample was also used in a study of T cells in Graves' hyperthyroidism and ophthalmopathy.

The sample in question was peripheral blood mononuclear cells (PBMCs), obtained at new diagnosis, from a patient treated with antithyroid drugs. These TCRs come from a woman under 30 with Graves disease.

The J gene is TRBJ2-7, the V gene TRBV7-9, with TRBD1 identical over 8 bases. This CDR3 spans 15 amino acids. Germline CDR1 and CDR2: SEHNR and FQNEAQ (reference sequence). With 1 base clipped from V and 6 bases from J, the junction kept 8 bases outside the gene matches. CDR3 sequence: CASSLVDRETCEQYF. The CDR3 DNA follows: TGTGCCAGCAGCTTAGTGGACAGGGAGACCTGCGAGCAGTACTTC.

This clonotype has more than one count but fewer than ten. CDR3 nucleotides: TGTGCCAGCAGTGGGAAAAGGACGGAACCGAGTCCCTTAGATACGCAGTATTTT. Protein: CASSGKRTEPSPLDTQYF. The rearrangement joins TRBV25-1 to TRBJ2-3; D unresolved. This CDR3 has 18 amino acids. Germline loops: CDR1 MGHDK, CDR2 SYGVNS. Trimming stripped 4 bases from V and 5 bases from J, with 25 bases between.

This chain uses TRBV19 with TRBJ2-7; D call uncertain. The CDR3 runs 14 residues. Germline V gene data show CDR1 as LNHDA and CDR2 as SQIVND (reference sequence). V dropped 8 bases and J dropped 5 bases, with 19 bases sitting between them. The DNA of the CDR3 is TGTGCCAGTGGGGTTGGGCGCCGAGGAGACGAGCAGTACTTC. This gives the protein CASGVGRRGDEQYF. Together with reference TRBV19 and TRBJ2-7, the CDR3 gives the full variable domain: DGGITQSPKYLFRKEGQNVTLSCEQNLNHDAMYWYRQDPGQGLRLIYYSQIVNDFQKGDIAEGYSVSREKKESFPLTVTSAQKNPTAFYLCASGVGRRGDEQYFGPGTRLTVT.

This clonotype was detected a few times. The V gene is TRBV28, the J gene TRBJ1-1; D gene unclear. V lost 8 bases and J lost 0, with 10 bases in between. The germline V gene has CDR1 MDHEN and CDR2 SYDVKM. CDR3 length: 13 residues. For the CDR3, the DNA is TGTGCCAGCTTGGACGGCTTGAACACTGAAGCTTTCTTT. Encoded protein: CASLDGLNTEAFF. Combining the CDR3 with reference TRBV28 and TRBJ1-1 gives the whole variable domain DVKVTQSSRYLVKRTGEKVFLECVQDMDHENMFWYRQDPGLGLRLIYFSYDVKMKEKGDIPEGYSVSREKKERFSLILESASTNQTSMYLCASLDGLNTEAFFGQGTRLTVV.

In regard to this clonotype: A read error may explain this, as a much larger clone is one base away. The CDR3 coding sequence is TGTGCCGGCAGCTATACAGGGCAATTCGCCTACGAGCAGTACTTC. Translating gives CAGSYTGQFAYEQYF. J is TRBJ2-7 and V is TRBV7-9; perhaps TRBD1 as D (6 bases). Germline CDR1 is SEHNR and CDR2 is FQNEAQ (reference sequence). The CDR3 runs 15 residues.

This clonotype was detected ten times or more. This chain uses TRBV2 with TRBJ1-2, with D possibly matching TRBD1 (5 bases). This CDR3 spans 14 amino acids. Germline V gives CDR1 SNHLY, CDR2 FYNNEI. V was trimmed by 5 bases and J by 0 bases, leaving 10 bases between them. CDR3: CASSSFRANYGYTF. For the CDR3, the DNA is TGTGCCAGCAGTTCTTTCAGGGCTAACTATGGCTACACCTTC.

This clonotype came up many times. The V and J genes are TRBV2 and TRBJ2-5, with D perhaps matching TRBD2 (6 bases). V was clipped by 6 bases and J by 2 bases, with 13 bases between them. Germline V CDR1 and CDR2: SNHLY, FYNNEI. This CDR3 is built from 14 residues. The DNA of the CDR3 is TGTGCCAGCAGCCGGGGCGGGGAGCAAGAGACCCAGTACTTC. This sequence encodes CASSRGGEQETQYF.

This clonotype came up once. This rearrangement joins TRBV7-8 to TRBJ1-2, with 7 positions matching TRBD1. Germline CDR1 and CDR2: SGHVS and FQNEAQ. V shed 5 bases and J 1 base; nucleotides not matched to a gene: 10. The CDR3 length is 16 residues. This CDR3 is CASSVSRDRNNYGYTF. CDR3 coding DNA: TGTGCCAGCAGCGTTAGCCGGGACAGAAATAACTATGGCTACACCTTC.

This clonotype showed up many times. The chain employs TRBV11-1 and TRBJ2-6; D is undetermined. Trimming pared 3 bases from V and 0 bases from J, leaving 9 bases between. The CDR3 sequence is 16 residues long. Germline V gene data show CDR1 as SGHAT and CDR2 as FQDESV (reference sequence). The CDR3 spells CASSFWSSSGANVLTF. In DNA form, the CDR3 reads TGTGCCAGCAGCTTCTGGTCTAGCTCTGGGGCCAACGTCCTGACTTTC.

In DNA form, the CDR3 reads TGTGCCAGCAGCTTCGGTTGGGACACTATTAATTCACCCCTCCACTTT. This sequence encodes CASSFGWDTINSPLHF. J is TRBJ1-6 and V is TRBV7-2; a possible D gene is TRBD1 (6 bases). Per the germline V gene, CDR1 is SGHTA and CDR2 is FQGNSA. This CDR3 comprises 16 residues. Trimming removed 3 bases at V and 6 bases at J, with 15 bases between.

The sample holds many counts of this clonotype. The CDR3: CSARLTGYEEQFF. CDR3 in DNA: TGCAGTGCTAGACTCACAGGGTATGAGGAGCAGTTCTTC. The genes are TRBV20-1 and TRBJ2-1, with a weak D call TRBD1 (6 bases). Germline CDR1 and CDR2: DFQATT and SNEGSKA (reference sequence). This CDR3 has 13 residues. The V gene lost 2 bases and the J gene lost 10 bases, with 15 bases spanning the gap.

This chain links TRBV19 with TRBJ1-2; D is unclear. Germline loops: CDR1 LNHDA, CDR2 SQIVND (reference sequence). The ends were cut back, 7 bases at V and 8 bases at J, with 11 bases in the middle. The CDR3 covers 11 residues. CDR3 sequence reads: CASIGLGGYTF. The CDR3, as DNA: TGTGCCAGTATCGGCCTTGGGGGCTACACCTTC.

This clonotype appeared a few times. The V gene is TRBV27, the J gene TRBJ2-1; TRBD2 agrees at 13 bases. V was clipped by 6 bases and J by 8 bases; unmatched bases: 7. Germline CDR1 is MNHEY and CDR2 is SMNVEV (reference sequence). This CDR3 has 15 residues. The CDR3 region has the DNA TGTGCCAGCAGCTCAACTAGCGGGAGGGCCCATGAGCAGTTCTTC. This translates into CASSSTSGRAHEQFF.

This clonotype came up many times. V gene TRBV28 combines with J gene TRBJ2-5; D may correspond to TRBD1 or TRBD2 (5 bases each). Germline values: CDR1 MDHEN, CDR2 SYDVKM. V lost 5 bases and J 0 bases, leaving 10 bases between the germline ends. The CDR3 runs to 14 residues. The CDR3 loop is CASSLGTYQETQYF. The CDR3 DNA follows: TGTGCCAGCAGTCTCGGGACGTACCAAGAGACCCAGTACTTC.

This clonotype appeared many times. J is TRBJ2-7 and V is TRBV3-1; TRBD1 might be the D (5 bases). The CDR3 is made up of 13 amino acids. Trimming left V 4 bases short and J 2 bases short, with 9 bases between. Germline V CDR1 and CDR2: LGHDT, YNNKEL (reference sequence). CDR3 region: CASSRGNPYEQYF. DNA for the CDR3: TGTGCCAGCAGCCGGGGCAATCCCTACGAGCAGTACTTC.

This clonotype was found many times. V and J are TRBV20-1 and TRBJ2-7; the D gene is possibly TRBD1 (5 bases). This CDR3 is 13 amino acids long. The germline V gene encodes CDR1 DFQATT and CDR2 SNEGSKA (reference sequence). V was trimmed by 5 bases and J by 6 bases, leaving 17 bases between them. CDR3 residues: CSARPPGRGEQYF. The CDR3 nucleotides are TGCAGTGCTCGACCCCCAGGAAGGGGCGAGCAGTACTTC.

This clonotype was recorded at least ten times. The V gene is TRBV10-3, the J gene TRBJ2-3; unclear D gene. V shed 4 bases and J shed 1 base, with 12 bases lying between them. Germline lookup yields CDR1 ENHRY and CDR2 SYGVKD. The CDR3 length is 15 residues. The CDR3 DNA follows: TGTGCCATCAGTGCAACCTTTGTCCGCACAGATACGCAGTATTTT. It codes for CAISATFVRTDTQYF.

With respect to this clonotype: It is likely a read error: a sequence one base away is far more abundant. This chain links TRBV7-8 with TRBJ2-5; D not resolved. The CDR3 is made up of 13 amino acids. V lost 5 bases and J 3 bases, leaving 10 bases between the germline ends. From germline, CDR1 is SGHVS and CDR2 FQNEAQ. The CDR3 nucleotides read TGTGCCAGCAGCCCCCGGGCGGAAGAGACCCAGTACTTC. Translated, it gives CASSPRAEETQYF. The variable domain in full, completed from reference TRBV7-8 and TRBJ2-5, reads GAGVSQSPRYKVAKRGQDVALRCDPISGHVSLFWYQQALGQGPEFLTYFQNEAQLDKSGLPSDRFFAERPEGSVSTLKIQRTQQEDSAVYLCASSPRAEETQYFGPGTRLLVL.

This chain joins TRBV13 and TRBJ1-1, with unresolved D. The CDR3 totals 13 residues. Trimming removed 5 bases at V and 3 bases at J, with 10 bases between. Germline V gives CDR1 PRHDT, CDR2 FYEKMQ (reference sequence). CDR3 sequence (DNA): TGTGCCAGCAGCGCTACGCCTGACACTGAAGCTTTCTTT. Protein product: CASSATPDTEAFF.

The chain links TRBV30 to TRBJ1-4; D is unclear. Deletions cut 3 bases from V and 8 bases from J, with 10 bases between. The V gene's germline CDR1 is GTSNPN and CDR2 SVGIG (reference sequence). This CDR3 region has 12 residues. CDR3 sequence reads: CAWSGLSEKLFF. The CDR3 bases are TGTGCCTGGAGCGGACTTTCCGAAAAACTGTTTTTT.

In DNA form, the CDR3 reads TGTGCCATCAGCCAGGACGGGATTTCGAATCAGCCCCAGCATTTT. It is translated as CAISQDGISNQPQHF. The gene calls are TRBV10-3 and TRBJ1-5, with D uncertain. This CDR3 has 15 residues. CDR1 is ENHRY and CDR2 is SYGVKD in the germline V gene. V lost 6 bases to trimming and J lost 4 bases, with 16 bases between them.

This clonotype was counted many times. The J gene is TRBJ2-7, the V gene TRBV6-2 or TRBV6-3; no reliable D call. This CDR3 has 12 amino acids. Germline V gene data show CDR1 as MNHEY and CDR2 as SVGEGT. Trimming took 7 bases from V and 4 from J, leaving 11 bases between them. CDR3 loop: CASNLNRYEQYF. The CDR3 bases are TGTGCCAGCAACTTGAACCGATACGAGCAGTACTTC.

The gene calls are TRBV5-5 and TRBJ1-4, with D perhaps TRBD1 (5 bases). CDR1 and CDR2 from the germline V gene are SGHKS and YYEKEE (reference sequence). This CDR3 spans 15 amino acids. Deletions cut 2 bases from V and 8 bases from J, with 16 bases between. This chain's CDR3 is CASSFARGGGEKLFF. In nucleotides, the CDR3 is TGTGCCAGCAGCTTCGCGCGGGGCGGAGGGGAAAAACTGTTTTTT.

The table lists this clonotype with many counts. This sequence joins TRBV3-1 and TRBJ2-1; D may correspond to TRBD1 or TRBD2 (5 bases each). Trimming took 4 bases from V and 7 from J, leaving 17 bases between them. Germline V lookup: CDR1 LGHDT, CDR2 YNNKEL (reference sequence). CDR3 size: 15 residues. The CDR3 DNA reads as TGTGCCAGCAGCCTCCGGGACCAATACGGTAATGAGCAGTTCTTC. Its translation: CASSLRDQYGNEQFF.

Worth noting for this clonotype: The junction does not match germline at one end; this may be a read error. The chain couples TRBV5-1 to TRBJ2-2; D perhaps matches TRBD1 (6 bases). The CDR3 spans 13 residues. The germline gives CDR1 SGHRS, CDR2 YFSETQ. CDR3 sequence reads: CASSLLGAGEQFF. The DNA for the CDR3 is TGCGCCAGCAGCTTGTTGGGGGCCGGGGAGCAGTTTTTT. Drawing the rest from reference TRBV5-1 and TRBJ2-2, the complete variable domain is KAGVTQTPRYLIKTRGQQVTLSCSPISGHRSVSWYQQTPGQGLQFLFEYFSETQRNKGNFPGRFSGRQFSNSRSEMNVSTLELGDSALYLCASSLLGAGEQFFGEGSRLTVL.

The chain couples TRBV6-2 or TRBV6-3 to TRBJ2-1, with a possible D match to TRBD1 (6 bases). Germline CDR1 reads MNHEY; CDR2 reads SVGEGT. The V and J ends lost 5 bases and 2 bases respectively, with 16 bases between them. CDR3 length: 16 amino acids. The CDR3 DNA sequence: TGTGCCAGCAGTCGAATGGCCACAGGGCCCTACAATGAGCAGTTCTTC. It codes for CASSRMATGPYNEQFF.

Details on this clonotype: A far larger clone is a single base away, which makes a read error likely. This CDR3 fails to terminate in the conserved phenylalanine or tryptophan, so it likely reflects a read error. This chain links TRBV7-2 with TRBJ2-3; 8 bases agree with TRBD2. Germline CDR1 reads SGHTA; CDR2 reads FQGNSA. Unmatched junction bases numbered 7, after V lost 5 bases and J lost 0 bases. CDR3 length: 16 amino acids. In DNA, the CDR3 is TGTGCCAGCAGCAATATACTAGCGGCTAGCACAGATACGCAGTATGTT. Translating it yields CASSNILAASTDTQYV.